The 17 T cell receptor beta chains given below trace back to one sample, sequenced in a study of circulating and synovial CD4+ cells in juvenile arthritis. TCRdb keeps only in-frame clones here, not all; method: immunoSEQ multiplex PCR. The table includes tens of thousands of clones, just under 95% detected once. Sample: CD4+ T cells from blood. The receptor source for this set is a human donor with juvenile idiopathic arthritis.

The chain combines TRBV19 with TRBJ1-2; 7 bases agree with TRBD1. V lost 3 bases and J lost 3; bases outside the gene matches: 1. Germline CDR1 reads LNHDA; CDR2 reads SQIVND (reference sequence). This CDR3 contains 13 residues. CDR3 amino acids: CASSITGDYGYTF. The CDR3 nucleotides read TGTGCCAGTAGTATTACAGGGGACTATGGCTACACCTTC.

The chain combines TRBV29-1 with TRBJ2-5; possible D gene TRBD1, 6 bases. Trimming cost V 4 bases and J 5 bases, with 14 bases left between them. The CDR3 is made up of 13 amino acids. Germline V gene data show CDR1 as SQVTM and CDR2 as ANQGSEA. The DNA for the CDR3 is TGCAGCGTTGCCCTTCGGCAGGGGGAGACCCAGTACTTC. It yields the protein CSVALRQGETQYF.

The chain couples TRBV28 to TRBJ2-7, with a weak D call TRBD2 (6 bases). The V and J ends lost 10 bases and 2 bases respectively, with 18 bases between them. Looked up from germline, CDR1 is MDHEN and CDR2 is SYDVKM. The CDR3 covers 14 residues. This chain's CDR3 is CATPSDYQAYEQYF. The CDR3 nucleotides read TGTGCCACTCCCTCGGACTACCAAGCCTACGAGCAGTACTTC.

V and J are TRBV28 and TRBJ2-7; weak D call: TRBD2 (5 bases). This CDR3 has 15 amino acids. Germline V gene sequence: CDR1 MDHEN, CDR2 SYDVKM. V lost 3 bases and J lost 0, with 12 bases in between. The CDR3 coding sequence is TGTGCCAGCAGTTTTAATAGCGTCTACTCCTACGAGCAGTACTTC. Protein product: CASSFNSVYSYEQYF.

The rearrangement uses TRBV6-5 and TRBJ1-2; D unclear. Deletions cut 0 bases from V and 6 bases from J, with 8 bases between. Looked up from germline, CDR1 is MNHEY and CDR2 is SVGAGI. The length of the CDR3 is 13 residues. The CDR3, as DNA: TGTGCCAGCAGTTACTCGGGGAGGAATGGCTACACCTTC. It codes for CASSYSGRNGYTF.

The chain has TRBV28 and TRBJ2-5; no firm D call. The germline CDR1 and CDR2 sequences are MDHEN and SYDVKM. V was shortened by 6 bases and J by 0 bases, with 8 bases between the two germline ends. The CDR3 runs 13 residues. As DNA, the CDR3 is TGTGCCAGCAGCCGAGACAACCAAGAGACCCAGTACTTC. This gives the protein CASSRDNQETQYF.

The chain has TRBV6-1 and TRBJ1-5; D is possibly TRBD1 (6 bases). CDR3 length: 12 residues. The V end was cut by 7 bases, the J end by 2 bases, with 6 bases between. Germline values: CDR1 MNHNS, CDR2 SASEGT. As DNA, the CDR3 is TGTGCCAGCAACAGGGGCAATCAGCCCCAGCATTTT. As protein: CASNRGNQPQHF.

The chain employs TRBV14 and TRBJ2-7; 8 bases are shared with TRBD2. V dropped 0 bases and J dropped 7; count of bases not matched to a gene: 14. CDR1 SGHDN and CDR2 FVKESK come from the germline V gene. The CDR3 is 17 amino acids. The CDR3, as DNA: TGTGCCAGCAGCCAAGAAAGACGGGAGGGCAACAGTGAGGAGCAGTACTTC. Translating gives CASSQERREGNSEEQYF.

The J gene is TRBJ2-1, the V gene TRBV7-9; possibly TRBD2 for D (6 bases). CDR1 and CDR2 (germline): SEHNR, FQNEAQ (reference sequence). The CDR3 is made up of 16 amino acids. The ends were cut back, 0 bases at V and 3 bases at J, with 12 bases in the middle. The CDR3 loop reads CASSLALAGNYNEQFF. The CDR3 DNA follows: TGTGCCAGCAGCTTAGCGCTGGCGGGGAACTACAATGAGCAGTTCTTC. The full variable domain, rest sourced from reference TRBV7-9 and TRBJ2-1, is DTGVSQNPRHKITKRGQNVTFRCDPISEHNRLYWYRQTLGQGPEFLTYFQNEAQLEKSRLLSDRFSAERPKGSFSTLEIQRTEQGDSAMYLCASSLALAGNYNEQFFGPGTRLTVL.

In this sample, this clone turned up once. The chain combines TRBV5-1 with TRBJ2-1; 8 bases are shared with TRBD2. Germline values: CDR1 SGHRS, CDR2 YFSETQ. The CDR3 has 15 residues. J gave up 2 bases and V 3 bases, and 4 bases lay outside the gene matches. CDR3 residues: CASSSTSGPYNEQFF. The CDR3 DNA is TGCGCCAGCAGCTCCACTAGCGGCCCCTACAATGAGCAGTTCTTC.

The chain uses TRBV7-3 and TRBJ2-5; the D gene is possibly TRBD1 (5 bases). V lost 7 bases to trimming and J lost 5 bases, with 20 bases between them. Germline V lookup: CDR1 SGHTA, CDR2 FQGTGA. This CDR3 has 15 residues. For the CDR3, the DNA is TGTGCCAGCACCAAGACTGGGGCAGGCTGGGAGACCCAGTACTTC. This sequence encodes CASTKTGAGWETQYF.

This rearrangement joins TRBV5-1 to TRBJ2-2; TRBD2 agrees at 7 bases. Germline CDR1 SGHRS, CDR2 YFSETQ. The CDR3 loop spans 13 amino acids. V lost 3 bases, J lost 5 bases, and 1 base stayed unmatched. This CDR3 is CASSSSGTGELFF. As DNA, the CDR3 is TGCGCCAGCAGCTCTAGCGGAACCGGGGAGCTGTTTTTT.

The J gene is TRBJ2-1, the V gene TRBV28; 9 bases line up with TRBD2. Germline loops: CDR1 MDHEN, CDR2 SYDVKM. V trimming: 3 bases; J trimming: 1 base; junction bases outside the gene matches: 16. CDR3 length: 20 amino acids. CDR3 loop: CASSLGVRLRLADSYNEQFF. The CDR3, as DNA: TGTGCCAGCAGTTTGGGCGTCAGGTTACGACTAGCGGATTCCTACAATGAGCAGTTCTTC. Filled out from reference TRBV28 and TRBJ2-1, the complete variable domain reads DVKVTQSSRYLVKRTGEKVFLECVQDMDHENMFWYRQDPGLGLRLIYFSYDVKMKEKGDIPEGYSVSREKKERFSLILESASTNQTSMYLCASSLGVRLRLADSYNEQFFGPGTRLTVL.

V usage is TRBV28 and J usage is TRBJ1-2; D is unresolved. The CDR3 totals 15 residues. Trimming took 3 bases from V and 4 from J, leaving 15 bases between them. The germline V gene has CDR1 MDHEN and CDR2 SYDVKM. The CDR3, as DNA: TGTGCCAGCAGTTTGCAGGAACCCCCTTTCTATGGCTACACCTTC. This encodes CASSLQEPPFYGYTF.

The chain joins TRBV5-4 to TRBJ2-7; TRBD2 aligns across 8 bases. The germline gives CDR1 SGHNT, CDR2 YYREEE (reference sequence). The ends lost 4 bases at V and 5 bases at J; junction bases unmatched: 14. The length of the CDR3 is 16 residues. CDR3 sequence (DNA): TGTGCCAGCAGCCCCGGCGGCAGCGGGAGCGGGAACGAGCAGTACTTC. Translation gives CASSPGGSGSGNEQYF.

The chain couples TRBV28 to TRBJ2-5; D might be TRBD1 (5 bases). Trimming removed 7 bases from V and 2 bases from J, with 14 bases in between. CDR1 and CDR2 (germline): MDHEN, SYDVKM. The CDR3 has 14 amino acids. The CDR3 nucleotides are TGTGCCAGCACTACCTCCCAGGGACAAGAGACCCAGTACTTC. It codes for CASTTSQGQETQYF.

V gene TRBV7-6 combines with J gene TRBJ2-5; possible D gene TRBD2, 5 bases. From germline, CDR1 is SGHVS and CDR2 FNYEAQ. The CDR3 is 13 amino acids. V was shortened by 5 bases and J by 2 bases, with 9 bases between the two germline ends. CDR3 residues: CASSGAVQETQYF. Written as DNA, the CDR3 is TGTGCCAGCAGCGGAGCGGTTCAAGAGACCCAGTACTTC.